This entry concerns a single TCR beta chain. Its antigen is undetermined. The data were produced by immunoSEQ multiplex PCR, yet TCRdb's version contains in-frame clones alone and is incomplete. Of 65,000 to 80,000 clones detected, more than 90% appear once; the ten largest clones hold around 0.69%. This specimen belongs to a study of OX40 agonist ivuxolimab in advanced cancers. General study findings and limits: Certain nonresponding patients likewise had low normalized T-cell clonal expansion.

In germline, CDR1 is SGHTA, CDR2 FQGNSA. Trimming stripped 0 bases from V and 4 bases from J, with 6 bases between. This CDR3 contains 13 residues. Sequencing used CD4+ or CD8+ T cells sorted from blood, obtained in a trial of the OX40 agonist ivuxolimab. V is TRBV7-2 and J is TRBJ1-2; no clear D gene. The source is an adult with an advanced solid tumor such as melanoma, head and neck, liver or kidney cancer. For the CDR3, the DNA is TGTGCCAGCAGCTTAGCCAGTAGCTATGGCTACACCTTC. Translation: CASSLASSYGYTF.